Sequencing of this T cell receptor beta chain was carried out in a study of T-cell memory formation after mild COVID-19. Overall study findings and caveats: The study found contracting CD4+ clones mainly in CM and EM and contracting CD8+ clones in EMRA. A balance of CD4 and CD8 characterized clones contracting day 15 to 85, whereas later expanders leaned CD4+. That cross-reactive memory joined was suggested by some responding clones appearing in pre-infection memory.

TCRdb re-called the 5' RACE reads through MiXCR, storing one row per CDR3 protein. The table includes fewer than 400,000 distinct CDR3 sequences, approximately 15% detected once. Trimming removed 6 bases at V and 7 bases at J, with 17 bases between. Per germline, CDR1 MGHDK and CDR2 SYGVNS. The CDR3 loop spans 14 amino acids. This clonotype was observed a few times. Its antigen remains unidentified. This TCR came from a man between 18 and 29 years old who had mild COVID-19 (a few samples of this study predate the infection). Cell type and time point are not known. Sequencing was done on a sample of PBMCs or a T cell subset sorted from them (not recorded which). The rearrangement joins TRBV25-1 to TRBJ2-3; a weak D match, TRBD2 (5 bases). The CDR3 spells CASSRAGLRYTQYF. The DNA of the CDR3 is TGTGCCAGCAGCCGGGCGGGCCTGCGATATACGCAGTATTTT.